This entry lists 24 T cell receptor beta chains sequenced from one sample in a study of T cell clonality in common variable immunodeficiency. Points from the study as a whole: Reportedly, TCR beta sequences from common variable immunodeficiency showed fewer deletions and N-nucleotide insertions.

Antigens of these TCRs are unknown. The method was immunoSEQ multiplex PCR; TCRdb's version includes in-frame clones alone and lacks a portion of them. Its clone listing holds fewer than 20,000 clones. The sequencing sample was made of peripheral blood mononuclear cells. Receptors were obtained from a human donor with common variable immunodeficiency.

A note on this clone: The sequenced fragment ends 3 residues before the CDR3 boundary, so the rest is inferred from the germline J gene. This sequence joins TRBV6-1 and TRBJ1-5; D possibly corresponds to TRBD1 (6 bases). The CDR3 length is 15 residues. The germline V gene encodes CDR1 MNHNS and CDR2 SASEGT. Between the trimmed V and J ends, which lost 0 bases and 5 bases, there was a span of 11 bases. The CDR3 DNA, read in part, is TGTGCCAGCAGTGAAGCGGGGGGGGCGCATCAGCCC. Translation: CASSEAGGAHQP. The entire CDR3 sequence reads CASSEAGGAHQPQHF.

To note about this clone: The sequence runs out 3 residues before the end of the CDR3; the remainder is reconstructed from the germline J gene. The chain carries TRBV20-1 and TRBJ2-2; D call uncertain. The V and J ends lost 4 bases and 6 bases respectively, with 9 bases between them. Per the germline V gene, CDR1 is DFQATT and CDR2 is SNEGSKA (reference sequence). The CDR3 is 12 amino acids. CDR3 DNA, as far as it was read: TGCAGTGCTACCCCACACGCCGGGGAG. Its translation: CSATPHAGE. In full, the CDR3 is CSATPHAGELFF.

A remark on this clone: Read data end 3 residues before the CDR3 end; the end is taken from the germline J gene. The chain uses TRBV5-5 and TRBJ1-5, with D possibly matching TRBD1 (5 bases). The CDR3 runs 13 residues. V dropped 7 bases and J dropped 6 bases, with 14 bases sitting between them. Germline assignment: CDR1 SGHKS and CDR2 YYEKEE (reference sequence). The CDR3 loop reads CASGGKDRQPQHF. Partial CDR3 DNA: TGTGCCAGCGGGGGGAAGGATCGTCAGCCC.

Incomplete CDR3 DNA: TGTGCCAGCAGCTTCAGGGGACAGGGTGTCTACGAG. Residues: CASSFRGQGVYE. The full CDR3 protein reads CASSFRGQGVYEQYF. This rearrangement joins TRBV5-4 to TRBJ2-7; TRBD1 aligns across 9 bases. The CDR3 is cut off 3 residues early in the read; its end comes from the germline J gene. Looked up from germline, CDR1 is SGHNT and CDR2 is YYREEE (reference sequence). CDR3 size: 15 residues. The J segment lost 3 bases and the V segment lost 2 bases, leaving 6 bases of the junction unmatched.

In the case of this clone: The CDR3 is cut off 3 residues early in the read; its end comes from the germline J gene. The chain couples TRBV20-1 to TRBJ1-1; D gene ambiguous. Germline lookup yields CDR1 DFQATT and CDR2 SNEGSKA (reference sequence). This CDR3 is 10 amino acids long. The V and J ends lost 3 bases and 3 bases respectively, with 2 bases between them. The chain's CDR3 is CSASDTEAFF. Partial CDR3 DNA: TGCAGTGCTAGCGACACTGAA.

As concerns this clone: The CDR3 extends 3 residues past the end of the read, so its final part is completed from the germline J gene. V is TRBV20-1 and J is TRBJ2-7, with D possibly TRBD2 on 6 matching bases. Trimming cost V 6 bases and J 2 bases, with 14 bases left between them. This CDR3 has 13 residues. From germline, CDR1 is DFQATT and CDR2 SNEGSKA (reference sequence). The CDR3: CSASPGGAYEQYF. The DNA read from the CDR3 is TGCAGTGCCTCTCCCGGAGGGGCCTACGAG.

With respect to this clone: The read terminates 3 residues ahead of where the CDR3 ends, so the germline J gene completes it. The chain recombines TRBV14 with TRBJ1-2, with a weak D call TRBD1 (6 bases). The CDR3 has 14 amino acids. The V and J ends lost 4 bases and 7 bases respectively, with 16 bases between them. Germline CDR1 reads SGHDN; CDR2 reads FVKESK. The sequenced CDR3 bases are TGTGCCAGCAGCCCCTGGACAGTCTGGGCTGGC. It specifies CASSPWTVWAG. The CDR3 reads in full as CASSPWTVWAGYTF.

This clone is medium-sized by frequency. The read gets to within 3 residues of the CDR3 end, and the germline J gene fills in the rest. This chain uses TRBV20-1 with TRBJ2-3; 8 bases are a match to TRBD2. The V gene end was trimmed by 5 bases and the J gene end by 4 bases; junction bases not matched to a gene: 11. The CDR3 totals 15 residues. Germline V gene lookup returns CDR1 DFQATT and CDR2 SNEGSKA (reference sequence). CDR3 DNA (partial): TGCAGTGCTGACCCGGGGGGGCCGGTTCCAGATACG. This sequence encodes CSADPGGPVPDT. The complete CDR3 sequence is CSADPGGPVPDTQYF.

In the case of this clone: From the germline J gene comes the end of the CDR3, since the read stops 3 residues before it. The gene calls are TRBV18 and TRBJ2-1; the match to TRBD2 covers 8 bases. The germline CDR1 and CDR2 sequences are KGHSH and LQKENI. The ends lost 2 bases at V and 9 bases at J; junction bases unmatched: 9. This CDR3 region has 15 residues. Incomplete CDR3 DNA: TGTGCCAGCTCACCAGAGACGGGGGGGCTGACTGAG. Encoded protein: CASSPETGGLTE. The full CDR3 sequence reads CASSPETGGLTEQFF.

The sequenced part of the CDR3 DNA is TGTGCCAGCAGCGATTCAGTAGCCGGGGGAACCGAAGATACG. It yields the protein CASSDSVAGGTEDT. The whole CDR3 is CASSDSVAGGTEDTQYF. V usage is TRBV6-2 or TRBV6-3 and J usage is TRBJ2-3; D is possibly TRBD2 (6 bases). Read sequence stops 3 residues before the CDR3 end, and the germline J gene provides the missing end. With 6 bases removed from V and 5 bases from J, the gap between germline ends came to 24 bases. This CDR3 spans 17 amino acids. Germline V gene lookup returns CDR1 MNHEY and CDR2 SVGEGT.

Worth noting for this clone: The observed sequence ends 3 residues before the CDR3 terminus, with the missing tail filled in from the germline J gene. V usage is TRBV30 and J usage is TRBJ1-2; no reliable D call. Germline V gene sequence: CDR1 GTSNPN, CDR2 SVGIG (reference sequence). This CDR3 comprises 11 residues. Between the trimmed V and J ends, which lost 1 base and 3 bases, there was a span of 3 bases. Partial CDR3 DNA: TGTGCCTGGAGTGAGGACTATGGC. Protein product: CAWSEDYG. The whole CDR3 sequence reads CAWSEDYGYTF. The full variable domain, with the rest looked up from reference TRBV30 and TRBJ1-2, is SQTIHQWPATLVQPVGSPLSLECTVEGTSNPNLYWYRQAAGRGLQLLFYSVGIGQISSEVPQNLSASRPQDRQFILSSKKLLLSDSGFYLCAWSEDYGYTFGSGTRLTVV.

About this clone: The read ends 3 residues shy of where the CDR3 ends; the end is completed using the germline J gene. The chain recombines TRBV29-1 with TRBJ2-7; 8 bases are a match to TRBD2. The CDR3 runs 12 residues. The V gene's germline CDR1 is SQVTM and CDR2 ANQGSEA. The trim removed 7 bases at V and 6 bases at J, leaving 8 bases unmatched. CDR3 DNA, as far as it was read: TGCAGCGCCGGACTAGCAAAGGGCGAG. Encoded protein: CSAGLAKGE. The CDR3, in full, reads CSAGLAKGEQYF.

A remark on this clone: Sequencing ends 3 residues short of the CDR3 end; the germline J gene provides the rest. The rearrangement joins TRBV7-8 to TRBJ1-1; D remains ambiguous. Germline loops: CDR1 SGHVS, CDR2 FQNEAQ. The CDR3 has 14 residues. Incomplete CDR3 DNA: TGTGCCAGCAGTACCCGGCGGGAGTGGCTCGGA. Protein product: CASSTRREWLG. The complete CDR3 protein is CASSTRREWLGAFF.

As to this clone: The read ends 3 residues early relative to the CDR3; the germline J gene fills the gap. V usage is TRBV20-1 and J usage is TRBJ2-2; 9 positions match TRBD2. The CDR3 runs to 16 residues. Germline loops: CDR1 DFQATT, CDR2 SNEGSKA (reference sequence). Trimming took 0 bases from V and 5 from J; bases not matched to a gene: 7. CDR3 in amino acids: CSARDKTSGLTGELFF. The sequenced part of the CDR3 DNA is TGCAGTGCTAGAGATAAAACTAGCGGGCTAACCGGGGAG.

According to its frequency, this clone is medium-sized (0.01 to 0.1%). The observed sequence ends 3 residues before the CDR3 terminus, with the missing tail filled in from the germline J gene. The rearrangement uses TRBV6-2 or TRBV6-3 and TRBJ2-7; 8 bases fit TRBD1. In germline, CDR1 is MNHEY, CDR2 SVGEGT. The CDR3 runs to 15 residues. With 5 bases clipped from V and 2 bases from J, the junction kept 8 bases outside the gene matches. The part of the CDR3 DNA that was read is TGTGCCAGCAGTCCACCGGGGACAGGAGCCTACGAG. Its protein product is CASSPPGTGAYE. The CDR3 reads in full as CASSPPGTGAYEQYF.

CDR3 DNA (partial): TGTGCCAGCAGCTTAGCGCGGGCTAGCGGAGGAGCCCCCTACGAG. Residues: CASSLARASGGAPYE. The whole CDR3 sequence is CASSLARASGGAPYEQYF. This sequence joins TRBV7-2 and TRBJ2-7; 7 bases map to TRBD2. The read comes to an end 3 residues before the CDR3 does, leaving the germline J gene to fill in the end. The V and J ends lost 0 bases and 2 bases, in that order; junction bases with no gene match: 13. CDR1 is SGHTA, CDR2 FQGNSA, per germline. This CDR3 is 18 amino acids long.

A word on this clone: The sequence runs out 3 residues before the end of the CDR3; the remainder is reconstructed from the germline J gene. This chain uses TRBV30 with TRBJ2-3, with 7 bases lining up with TRBD2. The CDR3 sequence is 13 residues long. Germline V gene lookup returns CDR1 GTSNPN and CDR2 SVGIG (reference sequence). V lost 0 bases to trimming and J lost 7 bases; unmatched junction nucleotides: 4. CDR3 bases read: TGTGCCTGGAGTGTACCGGGACTACATACG. This gives the protein CAWSVPGLHT. The full CDR3 sequence reads CAWSVPGLHTQYF.

This clone counts as medium-sized by frequency. The sequence runs out 3 residues before the end of the CDR3; the remainder is reconstructed from the germline J gene. This chain connects TRBV30 to TRBJ2-1; 9 bases agree with TRBD2. Germline assignment: CDR1 GTSNPN and CDR2 SVGIG (reference sequence). Trimming at V came to 1 base and at J to 5 bases, leaving 15 bases not matched to a gene. The CDR3 consists of 18 residues. The sequenced part of the CDR3 DNA is TGTGCCTGGAGTGCTTTGGCGGGGGGGTTGTTTCGGAACAATGAG. Amino acids: CAWSALAGGLFRNNE. The entire CDR3 reads CAWSALAGGLFRNNEQFF.

As concerns this clone: The DNA ends 3 residues before the CDR3 does, and the rest of the CDR3 is filled in from the germline J gene. This rearrangement joins TRBV29-1 to TRBJ1-5; TRBD1 is a possible D gene (5 bases). The CDR3 runs to 13 residues. CDR1 SQVTM and CDR2 ANQGSEA come from the germline V gene. Trimming pared 1 base from V and 5 bases from J, leaving 9 bases between. This CDR3 is CSVEAGPDQPQHF. CDR3 DNA, as far as it was read: TGCAGCGTTGAAGCAGGGCCCGATCAGCCC. Supplemented by reference TRBV29-1 and TRBJ1-5, the full variable domain reads SAVISQKPSRDICQRGTSLTIQCQVDSQVTMMFWYRQQPGQSLTLIATANQGSEATYESGFVIDKFPISRPNLTFSTLTVSNMSPEDSSIYLCSVEAGPDQPQHFGDGTRLSIL.

A remark on this clone: Coverage ceases 3 residues before the CDR3 finishes, and the germline J gene fills in the end. V gene TRBV6-2 or TRBV6-3 combines with J gene TRBJ1-5, with D possibly matching TRBD1 (5 bases). Between the trimmed V and J ends, which lost 7 bases and 0 bases, there was a span of 10 bases. From germline, CDR1 is MNHEY and CDR2 SVGEGT. CDR3 length: 14 residues. The CDR3 is CASKRGDSNQPQHF. CDR3 DNA, as far as it was read: TGTGCCAGCAAGAGAGGGGATAGCAATCAGCCC.

Worth noting for this clone: The read finishes 3 residues shy of the CDR3 end, and the germline J gene is used to complete it. The same CDR3 can be traced to other DNA sequences in this sample. The chain links TRBV2 to TRBJ2-1; perhaps TRBD2 as D (5 bases). The CDR3 runs to 11 residues. V was cut by 9 bases and J by 5 bases, with 8 bases left in between. Germline CDR1 is SNHLY and CDR2 is FYNNEI. CDR3 region: CASTRNNEQFF. Partial CDR3 DNA: TGTGCCAGTACTAGGAACAATGAG.

In regard to this clone: Read data end 3 residues before the CDR3 end; the end is taken from the germline J gene. J is TRBJ2-7 and V is TRBV6-1; 10 bases fit TRBD1. The V segment lost 3 bases and the J segment 5 bases; nucleotides outside the gene matches: 7. The CDR3 is 15 amino acids. The germline V gene has CDR1 MNHNS and CDR2 SASEGT. CDR3 DNA, as far as it was read: TGTGCCAGCAGTGAGTATAGGGACAGGGGTGACGAG. Encoded protein: CASSEYRDRGDE. The whole CDR3 region reads CASSEYRDRGDEQYF.

On this clone itself: The read finishes 3 residues shy of the CDR3 end, and the germline J gene is used to complete it. V is TRBV19 and J is TRBJ2-2; maybe TRBD2 (5 bases). V was cut by 8 bases and J by 4 bases, with 11 bases left in between. There are 13 residues in the CDR3. In germline, CDR1 is LNHDA, CDR2 SQIVND (reference sequence). The CDR3 bases that were read are TGTGCCAGTGGTGGCCGGGGCACCGGGGAG. Translated, it gives CASGGRGTGE. The entire CDR3 is CASGGRGTGELFF.

As to this clone: Read coverage stops 3 residues before the CDR3 terminus; the germline J gene supplies the remainder. V gene TRBV11-2 combines with J gene TRBJ2-2; unclear D gene. The germline V gene has CDR1 SGHAT and CDR2 FQNNGV. The CDR3 extends over 15 amino acids. Trimming removed 5 bases at V and 2 bases at J, with 12 bases between. The CDR3 loop is CASSVSKTNTGELFF. CDR3 bases read: TGTGCCAGCAGCGTCTCTAAAACTAACACCGGGGAG.